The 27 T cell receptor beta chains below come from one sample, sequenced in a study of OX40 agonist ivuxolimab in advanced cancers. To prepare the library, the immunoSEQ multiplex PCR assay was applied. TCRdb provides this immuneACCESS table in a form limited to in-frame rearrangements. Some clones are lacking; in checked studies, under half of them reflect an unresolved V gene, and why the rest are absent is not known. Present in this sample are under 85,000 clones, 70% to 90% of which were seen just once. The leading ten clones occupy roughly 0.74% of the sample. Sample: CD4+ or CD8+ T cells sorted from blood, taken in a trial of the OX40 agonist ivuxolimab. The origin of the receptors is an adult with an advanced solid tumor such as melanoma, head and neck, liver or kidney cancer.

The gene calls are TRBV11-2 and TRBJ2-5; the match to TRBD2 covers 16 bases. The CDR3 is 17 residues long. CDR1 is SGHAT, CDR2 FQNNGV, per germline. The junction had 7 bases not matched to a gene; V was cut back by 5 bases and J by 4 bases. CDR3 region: CASSPGTSGGAGETQYF. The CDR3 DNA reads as TGTGCCAGCAGCCCGGGGACTAGCGGGGGGGCCGGAGAGACCCAGTACTTC.

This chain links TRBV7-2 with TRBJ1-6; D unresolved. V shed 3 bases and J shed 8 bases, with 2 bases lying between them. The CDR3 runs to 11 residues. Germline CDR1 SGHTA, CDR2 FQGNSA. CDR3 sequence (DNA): TGTGCCAGCAGCTTGGATTCACCCCTCCACTTT. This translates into CASSLDSPLHF.

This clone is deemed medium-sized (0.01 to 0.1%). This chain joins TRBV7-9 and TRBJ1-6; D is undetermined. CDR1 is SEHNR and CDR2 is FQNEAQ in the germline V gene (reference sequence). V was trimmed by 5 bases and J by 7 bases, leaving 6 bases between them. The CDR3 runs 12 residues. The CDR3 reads CASSIQNSPLHF. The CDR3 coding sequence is TGTGCCAGCAGCATACAGAATTCACCCCTCCACTTT. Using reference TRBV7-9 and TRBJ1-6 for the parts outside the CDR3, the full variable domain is DTGVSQNPRHKITKRGQNVTFRCDPISEHNRLYWYRQTLGQGPEFLTYFQNEAQLEKSRLLSDRFSAERPKGSFSTLEIQRTEQGDSAMYLCASSIQNSPLHFGNGTRLTVT.

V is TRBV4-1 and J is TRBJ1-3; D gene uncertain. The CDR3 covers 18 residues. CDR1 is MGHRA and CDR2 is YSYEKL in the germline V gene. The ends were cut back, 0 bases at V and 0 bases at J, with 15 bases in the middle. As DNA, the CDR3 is TGCGCCAGCAGCCAAGATCGGGCTCAGCTCCACTCTGGAAACACCATATATTTT. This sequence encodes CASSQDRAQLHSGNTIYF.

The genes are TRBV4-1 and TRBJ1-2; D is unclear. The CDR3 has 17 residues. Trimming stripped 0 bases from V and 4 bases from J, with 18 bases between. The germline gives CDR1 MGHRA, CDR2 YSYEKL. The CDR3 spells CASSQDLVGGQFYGYTF. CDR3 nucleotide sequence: TGCGCCAGCAGCCAAGACCTGGTGGGTGGGCAGTTCTATGGCTACACCTTC.

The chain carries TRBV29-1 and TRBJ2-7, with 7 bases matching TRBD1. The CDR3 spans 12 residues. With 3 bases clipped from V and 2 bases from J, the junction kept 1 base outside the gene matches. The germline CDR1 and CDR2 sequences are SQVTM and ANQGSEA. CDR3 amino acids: CSVEDRPYEQYF. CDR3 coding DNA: TGCAGCGTTGAGGACAGGCCCTACGAGCAGTACTTC.

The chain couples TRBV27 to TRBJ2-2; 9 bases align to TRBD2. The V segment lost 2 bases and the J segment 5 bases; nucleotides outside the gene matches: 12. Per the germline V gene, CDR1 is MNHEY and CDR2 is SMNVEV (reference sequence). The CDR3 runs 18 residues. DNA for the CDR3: TGTGCCAGCAGTTTACGGTTTAGCCTAGCGGGGACTACCGGGGAGCTGTTTTTT. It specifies CASSLRFSLAGTTGELFF.

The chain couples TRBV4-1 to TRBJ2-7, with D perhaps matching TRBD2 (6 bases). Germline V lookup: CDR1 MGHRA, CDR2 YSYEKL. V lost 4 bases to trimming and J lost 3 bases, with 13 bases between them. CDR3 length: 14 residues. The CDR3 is CASSLQVGGYEQYF. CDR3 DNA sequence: TGCGCCAGCAGCCTACAGGTGGGGGGCTACGAGCAGTACTTC.

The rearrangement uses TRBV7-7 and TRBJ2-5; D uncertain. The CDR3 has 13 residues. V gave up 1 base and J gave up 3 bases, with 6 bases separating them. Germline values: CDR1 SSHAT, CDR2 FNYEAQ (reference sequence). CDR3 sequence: CASSLGHKETQYF. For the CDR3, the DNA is TGTGCCAGCAGCTTAGGACACAAAGAGACCCAGTACTTC.

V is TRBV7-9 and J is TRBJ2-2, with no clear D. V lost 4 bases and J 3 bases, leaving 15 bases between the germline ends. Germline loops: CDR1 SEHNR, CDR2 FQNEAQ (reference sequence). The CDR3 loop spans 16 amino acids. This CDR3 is CASSSPGVGDTGELFF. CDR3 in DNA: TGTGCCAGCAGCTCCCCTGGGGTTGGGGACACCGGGGAGCTGTTTTTT.

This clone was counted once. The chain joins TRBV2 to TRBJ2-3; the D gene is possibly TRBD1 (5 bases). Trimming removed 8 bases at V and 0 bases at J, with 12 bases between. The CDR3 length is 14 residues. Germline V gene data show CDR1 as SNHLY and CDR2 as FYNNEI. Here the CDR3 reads CASRRQYSTDTQYF. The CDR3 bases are TGTGCCAGCCGAAGACAGTATAGCACAGATACGCAGTATTTT.

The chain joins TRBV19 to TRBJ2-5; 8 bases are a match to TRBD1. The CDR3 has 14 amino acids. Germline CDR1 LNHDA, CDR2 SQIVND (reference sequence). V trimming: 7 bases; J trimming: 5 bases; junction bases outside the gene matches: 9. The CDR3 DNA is TGTGCCAGTACAGGCGGACAGGGCGGGGAGACCCAGTACTTC. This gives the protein CASTGGQGGETQYF.

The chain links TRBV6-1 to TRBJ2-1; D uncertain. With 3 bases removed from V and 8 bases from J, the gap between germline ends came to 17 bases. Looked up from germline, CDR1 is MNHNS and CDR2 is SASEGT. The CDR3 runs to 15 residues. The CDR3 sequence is CASSDPGPGRHEQFF. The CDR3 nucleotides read TGTGCCAGCAGTGACCCCGGCCCGGGTCGTCATGAGCAGTTCTTC.

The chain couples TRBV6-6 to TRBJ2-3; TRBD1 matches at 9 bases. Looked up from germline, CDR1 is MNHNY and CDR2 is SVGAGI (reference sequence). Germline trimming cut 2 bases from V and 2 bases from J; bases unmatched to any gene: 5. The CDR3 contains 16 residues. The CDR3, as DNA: TGTGCCAGCAGTTACGGGACAGGGTCGGTCACAGATACGCAGTATTTT. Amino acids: CASSYGTGSVTDTQYF.

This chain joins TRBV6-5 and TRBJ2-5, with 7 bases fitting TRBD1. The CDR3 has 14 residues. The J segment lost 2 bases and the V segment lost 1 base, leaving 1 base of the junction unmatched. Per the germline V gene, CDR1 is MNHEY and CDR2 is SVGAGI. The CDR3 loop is CASSYLGQQETQYF. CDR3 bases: TGTGCCAGCAGTTACTTGGGACAGCAAGAGACCCAGTACTTC.

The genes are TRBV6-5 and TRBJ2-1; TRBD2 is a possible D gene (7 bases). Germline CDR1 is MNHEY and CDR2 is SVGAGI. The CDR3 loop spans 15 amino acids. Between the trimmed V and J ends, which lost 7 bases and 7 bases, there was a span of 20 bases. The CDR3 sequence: CASNPAGGRFNEQFF. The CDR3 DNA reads TGTGCCAGCAACCCCGCCGGGGGGCGTTTTAATGAGCAGTTCTTC.

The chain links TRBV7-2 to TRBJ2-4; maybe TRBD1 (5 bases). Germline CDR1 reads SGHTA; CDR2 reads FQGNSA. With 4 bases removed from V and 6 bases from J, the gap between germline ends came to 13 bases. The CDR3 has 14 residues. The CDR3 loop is CASSYDGQANIQYF. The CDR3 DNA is TGTGCCAGCAGCTATGATGGACAAGCAAACATTCAGTACTTC.

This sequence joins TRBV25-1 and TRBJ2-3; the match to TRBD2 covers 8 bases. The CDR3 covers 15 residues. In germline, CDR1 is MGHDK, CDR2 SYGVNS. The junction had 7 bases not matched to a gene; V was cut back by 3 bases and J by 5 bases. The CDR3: CASSDWRGALDTQYF. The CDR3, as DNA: TGTGCCAGCAGTGATTGGCGGGGGGCCTTAGATACGCAGTATTTT.

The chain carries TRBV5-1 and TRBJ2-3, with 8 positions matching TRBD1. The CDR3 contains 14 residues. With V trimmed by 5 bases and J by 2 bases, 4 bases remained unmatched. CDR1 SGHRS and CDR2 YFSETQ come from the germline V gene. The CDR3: CASRRDRTTDTQYF. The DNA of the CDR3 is TGCGCCAGCAGGCGGGACAGGACCACAGATACGCAGTATTTT.

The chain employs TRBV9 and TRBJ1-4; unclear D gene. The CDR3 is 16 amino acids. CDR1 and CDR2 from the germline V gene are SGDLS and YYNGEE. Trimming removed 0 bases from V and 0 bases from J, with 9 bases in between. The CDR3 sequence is CASSVGLSATNEKLFF. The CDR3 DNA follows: TGTGCCAGCAGCGTAGGACTTTCCGCAACTAATGAAAAACTGTTTTTT.

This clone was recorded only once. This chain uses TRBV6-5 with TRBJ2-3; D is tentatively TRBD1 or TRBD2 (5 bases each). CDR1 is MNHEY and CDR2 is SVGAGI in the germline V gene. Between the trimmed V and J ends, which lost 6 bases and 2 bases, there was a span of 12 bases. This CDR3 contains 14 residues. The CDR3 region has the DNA TGTGCCAGCAGGGGGACGGTAACCACAGATACGCAGTATTTT. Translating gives CASRGTVTTDTQYF.

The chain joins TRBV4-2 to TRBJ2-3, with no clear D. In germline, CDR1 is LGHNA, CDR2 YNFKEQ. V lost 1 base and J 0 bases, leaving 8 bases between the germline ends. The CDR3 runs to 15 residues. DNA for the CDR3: TGTGCCAGCAGCCAAGTAGCTACTAGCACAGATACGCAGTATTTT. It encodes CASSQVATSTDTQYF.

CDR3 sequence reads: CASSRGSGALNEQFF. The DNA for the CDR3 is TGTGCCAGCTCACGTGGTAGCGGCGCCCTCAATGAGCAGTTCTTC. This chain links TRBV18 with TRBJ2-1, with D possibly matching TRBD2 (6 bases). The CDR3 contains 15 residues. Germline V gene data show CDR1 as KGHSH and CDR2 as LQKENI. V gave up 4 bases and J gave up 6 bases, with 16 bases separating them. The complete variable domain, with remaining parts taken from reference TRBV18 and TRBJ2-1, reads NAGVMQNPRHLVRRRGQEARLRCSPMKGHSHVYWYRQLPEEGLKFMVYLQKENIIDESGMPKERFSAEFPKEGPSILRIQQVVRGDSAAYFCASSRGSGALNEQFFGPGTRLTVL.

The CDR3 sequence: CTSSQPRSGVRGNTIYF. Written as DNA, the CDR3 is TGCACCAGCAGCCAGCCGCGATCGGGGGTTAGGGGAAACACCATATATTTT. The chain carries TRBV1 and TRBJ1-3. TRBV1 is classified as a pseudogene. The CDR3 has 17 amino acids.

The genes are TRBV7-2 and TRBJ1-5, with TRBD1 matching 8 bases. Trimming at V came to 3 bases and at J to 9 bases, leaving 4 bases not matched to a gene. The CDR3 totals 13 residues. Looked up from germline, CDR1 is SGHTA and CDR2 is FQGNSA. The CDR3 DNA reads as TGTGCCAGCAGCTTGGGGACAGGACGGCCCCAGCATTTT. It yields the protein CASSLGTGRPQHF.

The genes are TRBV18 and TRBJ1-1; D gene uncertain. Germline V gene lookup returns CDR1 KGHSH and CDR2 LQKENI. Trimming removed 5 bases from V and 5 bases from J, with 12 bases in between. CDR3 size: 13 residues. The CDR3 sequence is CASSTREETEAFF. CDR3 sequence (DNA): TGTGCCAGCTCAACTAGGGAGGAGACTGAAGCTTTCTTT. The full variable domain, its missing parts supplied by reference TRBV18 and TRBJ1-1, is NAGVMQNPRHLVRRRGQEARLRCSPMKGHSHVYWYRQLPEEGLKFMVYLQKENIIDESGMPKERFSAEFPKEGPSILRIQQVVRGDSAAYFCASSTREETEAFFGQGTRLTVV.

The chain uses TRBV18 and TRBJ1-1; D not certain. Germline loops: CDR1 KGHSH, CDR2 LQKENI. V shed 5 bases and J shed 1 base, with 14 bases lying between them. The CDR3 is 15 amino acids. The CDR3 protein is CASSFSGPPNTEAFF. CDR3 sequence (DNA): TGTGCCAGCTCATTCTCGGGCCCTCCGAACACTGAAGCTTTCTTT.